This note documents a single TCR beta chain sequence. Its antigen remains unidentified. In the PCR, 60 Vbeta and 13 Jbeta primers were used. Method: immunoSEQ multiplex PCR; TCRdb's copy keeps in-frame clones and lacks some. The data hold 150,000 to 200,000 clones, with roughly 87% observed a single time. These data belong to a study of cytomegalovirus exposure and HLA in healthy donors. Study-level points and caveats: Likely technical artifact: a cluster of highly shared sequence variants. The study designated 160 or so TCR beta chains cytomegalovirus-associated. Usually a TCR sequence was rare, but some public TCRs were found in many donors. A later analysis associated approximately 17,000 TCR beta sequences with HLA alleles at a 0.05 false discovery rate.

The CDR3 is 13 amino acids. The germline gives CDR1 MNHEY, CDR2 SMNVEV (reference sequence). V dropped 6 bases and J dropped 7; count of bases not matched to a gene: 8. V and J are TRBV27 and TRBJ1-2; 7 nucleotides align to TRBD1. The sequence was obtained from a woman aged 25 to 45 in good health and CMV-seronegative. The material sequenced was PBMCs. The CDR3 is CASSLTTGVGYTF. CDR3 in DNA: TGTGCCAGCAGCCTTACCACAGGGGTTGGCTACACCTTC.